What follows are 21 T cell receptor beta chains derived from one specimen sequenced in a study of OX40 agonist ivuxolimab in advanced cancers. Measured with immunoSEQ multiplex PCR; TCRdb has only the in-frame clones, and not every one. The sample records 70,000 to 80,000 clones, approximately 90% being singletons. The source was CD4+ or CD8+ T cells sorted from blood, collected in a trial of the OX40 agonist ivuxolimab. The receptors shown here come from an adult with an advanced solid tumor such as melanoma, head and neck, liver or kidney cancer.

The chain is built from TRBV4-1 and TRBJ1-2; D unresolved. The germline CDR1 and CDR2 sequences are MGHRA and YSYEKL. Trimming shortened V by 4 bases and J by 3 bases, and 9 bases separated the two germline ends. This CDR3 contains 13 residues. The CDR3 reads CASSPGGYYGYTF. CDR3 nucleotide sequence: TGCGCCAGCAGCCCGGGAGGATACTATGGCTACACCTTC.

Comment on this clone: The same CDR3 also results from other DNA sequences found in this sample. The CDR3 nucleotides read TGTGCCAGCAGTCCCTCCAATCAGCCCCAGCATTTT. Amino acid sequence: CASSPSNQPQHF. J is TRBJ1-5 and V is TRBV27; D not resolved. V dropped 5 bases and J dropped 3 bases, with 5 bases sitting between them. The CDR3 is 12 amino acids. CDR1 and CDR2 from the germline V gene are MNHEY and SMNVEV (reference sequence).

CDR3 sequence reads: CASSRLGTSGSYEQYF. CDR3 DNA sequence: TGTGCCAGCAGTCGCCTTGGGACTAGCGGGAGTTACGAGCAGTACTTC. The rearrangement joins TRBV27 to TRBJ2-7; 14 nucleotides match TRBD2. Germline CDR1 reads MNHEY; CDR2 reads SMNVEV (reference sequence). This CDR3 is built from 16 residues. With V trimmed by 5 bases and J by 4 bases, 7 bases remained unmatched.

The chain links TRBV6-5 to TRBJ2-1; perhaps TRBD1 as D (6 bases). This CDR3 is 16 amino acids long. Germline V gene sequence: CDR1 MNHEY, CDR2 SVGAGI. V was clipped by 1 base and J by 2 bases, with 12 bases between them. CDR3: CASSYFDRYPYNEQFF. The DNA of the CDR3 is TGTGCCAGCAGTTACTTCGACAGGTATCCCTACAATGAGCAGTTCTTC.

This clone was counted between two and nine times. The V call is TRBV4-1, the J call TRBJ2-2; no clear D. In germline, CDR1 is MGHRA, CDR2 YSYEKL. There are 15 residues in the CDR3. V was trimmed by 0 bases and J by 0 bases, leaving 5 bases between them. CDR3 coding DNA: TGCGCCAGCAGCCAAGACAGCGCGAACACCGGGGAGCTGTTTTTT. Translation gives CASSQDSANTGELFF.

CDR3 in DNA: TGCGCCAGCAGCTCATTTCCTAATCCAGCGGGCTCCTACGAGCAGTACTTC. It translates to CASSSFPNPAGSYEQYF. The V gene is TRBV5-1, the J gene TRBJ2-5; TRBD2 is a possible D gene (6 bases). The DNA end lines up better with TRBJ2-7; the J call may be wrong. The CDR3 is 17 amino acids. Germline V gene data show CDR1 as SGHRS and CDR2 as YFSETQ.

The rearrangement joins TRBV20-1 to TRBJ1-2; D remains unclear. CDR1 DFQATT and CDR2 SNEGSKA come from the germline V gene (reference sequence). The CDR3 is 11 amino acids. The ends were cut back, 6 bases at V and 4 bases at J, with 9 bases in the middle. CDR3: CSASGPYGYTF. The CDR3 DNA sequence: TGCAGTGCGAGTGGCCCCTATGGCTACACCTTC.

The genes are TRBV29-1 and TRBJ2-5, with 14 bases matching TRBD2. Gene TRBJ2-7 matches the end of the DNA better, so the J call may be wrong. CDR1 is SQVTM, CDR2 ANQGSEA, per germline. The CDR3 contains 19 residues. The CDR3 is CSVEDRGLAGAASSYEQYF. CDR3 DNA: TGCAGCGTTGAAGACAGGGGACTAGCGGGAGCCGCAAGCTCCTACGAGCAGTACTTC.

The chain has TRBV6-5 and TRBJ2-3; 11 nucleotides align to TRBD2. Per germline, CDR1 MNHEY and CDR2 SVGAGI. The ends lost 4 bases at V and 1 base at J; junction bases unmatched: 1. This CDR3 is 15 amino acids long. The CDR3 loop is CASSLTSGGTDTQYF. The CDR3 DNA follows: TGTGCCAGCAGTTTGACTAGCGGGGGCACAGATACGCAGTATTTT.

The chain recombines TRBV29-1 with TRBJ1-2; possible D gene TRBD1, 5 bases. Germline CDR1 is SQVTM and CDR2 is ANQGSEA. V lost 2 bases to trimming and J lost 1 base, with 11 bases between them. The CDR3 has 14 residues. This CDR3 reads CSVESGGLNYGYTF. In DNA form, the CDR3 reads TGCAGCGTTGAAAGTGGGGGACTTAACTATGGCTACACCTTC.

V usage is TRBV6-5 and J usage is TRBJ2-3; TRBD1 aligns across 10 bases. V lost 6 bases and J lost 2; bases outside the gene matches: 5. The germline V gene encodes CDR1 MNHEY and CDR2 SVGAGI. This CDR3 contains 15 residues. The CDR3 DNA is TGTGCCAGCAGCCGGACAGGGGGATTCACAGATACGCAGTATTTT. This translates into CASSRTGGFTDTQYF.

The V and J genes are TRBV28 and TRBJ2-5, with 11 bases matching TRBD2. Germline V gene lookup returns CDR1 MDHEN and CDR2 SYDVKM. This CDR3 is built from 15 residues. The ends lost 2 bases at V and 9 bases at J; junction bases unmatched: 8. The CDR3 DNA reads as TGTGCCAGCAGTTTAACTAGCGGGAGTGGGGGGGCCCAGTACTTC. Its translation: CASSLTSGSGGAQYF.

This CDR3 is CSVDTFPDTQYF. In DNA form, the CDR3 reads TGCAGCGTGGACACCTTCCCAGATACGCAGTATTTT. The rearrangement uses TRBV29-1 and TRBJ2-3, with a possible D match to TRBD1 (5 bases). V was shortened by 6 bases and J by 4 bases, with 11 bases between the two germline ends. This CDR3 region has 12 residues. From germline, CDR1 is SQVTM and CDR2 ANQGSEA.

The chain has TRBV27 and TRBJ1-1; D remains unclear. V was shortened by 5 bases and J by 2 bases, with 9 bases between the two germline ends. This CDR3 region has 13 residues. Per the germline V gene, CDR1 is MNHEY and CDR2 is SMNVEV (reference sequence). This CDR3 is CASSTTVNTEAFF. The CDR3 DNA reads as TGTGCCAGCAGTACGACGGTAAACACTGAAGCTTTCTTT.

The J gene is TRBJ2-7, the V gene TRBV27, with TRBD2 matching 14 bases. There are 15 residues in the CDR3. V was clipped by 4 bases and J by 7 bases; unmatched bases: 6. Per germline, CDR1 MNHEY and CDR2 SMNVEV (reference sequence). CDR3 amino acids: CASSSGLAGVFEQYF. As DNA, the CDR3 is TGTGCCAGCAGTTCGGGACTAGCGGGAGTCTTTGAGCAGTACTTC.

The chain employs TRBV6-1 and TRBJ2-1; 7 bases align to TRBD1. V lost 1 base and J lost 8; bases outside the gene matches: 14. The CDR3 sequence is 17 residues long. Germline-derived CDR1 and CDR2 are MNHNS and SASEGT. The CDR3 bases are TGTGCCAGCAGTGAAGGGGGAACAGGGGAACTTATAGATGAGCAGTTCTTC. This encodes CASSEGGTGELIDEQFF.

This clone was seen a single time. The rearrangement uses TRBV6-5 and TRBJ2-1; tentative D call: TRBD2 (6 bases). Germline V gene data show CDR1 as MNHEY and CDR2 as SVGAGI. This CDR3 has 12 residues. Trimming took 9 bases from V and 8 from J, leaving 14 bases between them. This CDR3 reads CASTLAFYEQFF. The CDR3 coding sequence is TGTGCCAGTACGCTAGCGTTCTATGAGCAGTTCTTC.

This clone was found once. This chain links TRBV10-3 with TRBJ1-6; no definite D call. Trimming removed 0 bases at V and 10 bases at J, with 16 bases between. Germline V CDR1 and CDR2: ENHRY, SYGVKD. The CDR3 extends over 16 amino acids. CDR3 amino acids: CAISESSTPRGSPLHF. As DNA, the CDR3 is TGTGCCATCAGTGAGTCGTCGACTCCGAGAGGGTCACCCCTCCACTTT.

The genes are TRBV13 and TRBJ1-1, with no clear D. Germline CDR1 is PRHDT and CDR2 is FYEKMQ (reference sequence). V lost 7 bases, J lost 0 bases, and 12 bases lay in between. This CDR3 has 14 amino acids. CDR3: CASTRGRLNTEAFF. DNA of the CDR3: TGTGCCAGCACGCGAGGGCGGCTGAACACTGAAGCTTTCTTT.

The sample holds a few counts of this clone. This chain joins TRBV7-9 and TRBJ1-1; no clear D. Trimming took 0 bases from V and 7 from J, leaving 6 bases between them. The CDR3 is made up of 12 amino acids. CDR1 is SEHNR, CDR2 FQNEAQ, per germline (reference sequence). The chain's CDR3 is CASSLAGGEAFF. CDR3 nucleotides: TGTGCCAGCAGCTTAGCGGGTGGTGAAGCTTTCTTT.

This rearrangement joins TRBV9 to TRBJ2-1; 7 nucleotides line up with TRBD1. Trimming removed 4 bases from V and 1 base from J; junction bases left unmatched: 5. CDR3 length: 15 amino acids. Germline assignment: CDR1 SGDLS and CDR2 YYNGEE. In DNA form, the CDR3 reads TGTGCCAGCAGCCCGGGGACAGAATCCTACAATGAGCAGTTCTTC. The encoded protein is CASSPGTESYNEQFF.